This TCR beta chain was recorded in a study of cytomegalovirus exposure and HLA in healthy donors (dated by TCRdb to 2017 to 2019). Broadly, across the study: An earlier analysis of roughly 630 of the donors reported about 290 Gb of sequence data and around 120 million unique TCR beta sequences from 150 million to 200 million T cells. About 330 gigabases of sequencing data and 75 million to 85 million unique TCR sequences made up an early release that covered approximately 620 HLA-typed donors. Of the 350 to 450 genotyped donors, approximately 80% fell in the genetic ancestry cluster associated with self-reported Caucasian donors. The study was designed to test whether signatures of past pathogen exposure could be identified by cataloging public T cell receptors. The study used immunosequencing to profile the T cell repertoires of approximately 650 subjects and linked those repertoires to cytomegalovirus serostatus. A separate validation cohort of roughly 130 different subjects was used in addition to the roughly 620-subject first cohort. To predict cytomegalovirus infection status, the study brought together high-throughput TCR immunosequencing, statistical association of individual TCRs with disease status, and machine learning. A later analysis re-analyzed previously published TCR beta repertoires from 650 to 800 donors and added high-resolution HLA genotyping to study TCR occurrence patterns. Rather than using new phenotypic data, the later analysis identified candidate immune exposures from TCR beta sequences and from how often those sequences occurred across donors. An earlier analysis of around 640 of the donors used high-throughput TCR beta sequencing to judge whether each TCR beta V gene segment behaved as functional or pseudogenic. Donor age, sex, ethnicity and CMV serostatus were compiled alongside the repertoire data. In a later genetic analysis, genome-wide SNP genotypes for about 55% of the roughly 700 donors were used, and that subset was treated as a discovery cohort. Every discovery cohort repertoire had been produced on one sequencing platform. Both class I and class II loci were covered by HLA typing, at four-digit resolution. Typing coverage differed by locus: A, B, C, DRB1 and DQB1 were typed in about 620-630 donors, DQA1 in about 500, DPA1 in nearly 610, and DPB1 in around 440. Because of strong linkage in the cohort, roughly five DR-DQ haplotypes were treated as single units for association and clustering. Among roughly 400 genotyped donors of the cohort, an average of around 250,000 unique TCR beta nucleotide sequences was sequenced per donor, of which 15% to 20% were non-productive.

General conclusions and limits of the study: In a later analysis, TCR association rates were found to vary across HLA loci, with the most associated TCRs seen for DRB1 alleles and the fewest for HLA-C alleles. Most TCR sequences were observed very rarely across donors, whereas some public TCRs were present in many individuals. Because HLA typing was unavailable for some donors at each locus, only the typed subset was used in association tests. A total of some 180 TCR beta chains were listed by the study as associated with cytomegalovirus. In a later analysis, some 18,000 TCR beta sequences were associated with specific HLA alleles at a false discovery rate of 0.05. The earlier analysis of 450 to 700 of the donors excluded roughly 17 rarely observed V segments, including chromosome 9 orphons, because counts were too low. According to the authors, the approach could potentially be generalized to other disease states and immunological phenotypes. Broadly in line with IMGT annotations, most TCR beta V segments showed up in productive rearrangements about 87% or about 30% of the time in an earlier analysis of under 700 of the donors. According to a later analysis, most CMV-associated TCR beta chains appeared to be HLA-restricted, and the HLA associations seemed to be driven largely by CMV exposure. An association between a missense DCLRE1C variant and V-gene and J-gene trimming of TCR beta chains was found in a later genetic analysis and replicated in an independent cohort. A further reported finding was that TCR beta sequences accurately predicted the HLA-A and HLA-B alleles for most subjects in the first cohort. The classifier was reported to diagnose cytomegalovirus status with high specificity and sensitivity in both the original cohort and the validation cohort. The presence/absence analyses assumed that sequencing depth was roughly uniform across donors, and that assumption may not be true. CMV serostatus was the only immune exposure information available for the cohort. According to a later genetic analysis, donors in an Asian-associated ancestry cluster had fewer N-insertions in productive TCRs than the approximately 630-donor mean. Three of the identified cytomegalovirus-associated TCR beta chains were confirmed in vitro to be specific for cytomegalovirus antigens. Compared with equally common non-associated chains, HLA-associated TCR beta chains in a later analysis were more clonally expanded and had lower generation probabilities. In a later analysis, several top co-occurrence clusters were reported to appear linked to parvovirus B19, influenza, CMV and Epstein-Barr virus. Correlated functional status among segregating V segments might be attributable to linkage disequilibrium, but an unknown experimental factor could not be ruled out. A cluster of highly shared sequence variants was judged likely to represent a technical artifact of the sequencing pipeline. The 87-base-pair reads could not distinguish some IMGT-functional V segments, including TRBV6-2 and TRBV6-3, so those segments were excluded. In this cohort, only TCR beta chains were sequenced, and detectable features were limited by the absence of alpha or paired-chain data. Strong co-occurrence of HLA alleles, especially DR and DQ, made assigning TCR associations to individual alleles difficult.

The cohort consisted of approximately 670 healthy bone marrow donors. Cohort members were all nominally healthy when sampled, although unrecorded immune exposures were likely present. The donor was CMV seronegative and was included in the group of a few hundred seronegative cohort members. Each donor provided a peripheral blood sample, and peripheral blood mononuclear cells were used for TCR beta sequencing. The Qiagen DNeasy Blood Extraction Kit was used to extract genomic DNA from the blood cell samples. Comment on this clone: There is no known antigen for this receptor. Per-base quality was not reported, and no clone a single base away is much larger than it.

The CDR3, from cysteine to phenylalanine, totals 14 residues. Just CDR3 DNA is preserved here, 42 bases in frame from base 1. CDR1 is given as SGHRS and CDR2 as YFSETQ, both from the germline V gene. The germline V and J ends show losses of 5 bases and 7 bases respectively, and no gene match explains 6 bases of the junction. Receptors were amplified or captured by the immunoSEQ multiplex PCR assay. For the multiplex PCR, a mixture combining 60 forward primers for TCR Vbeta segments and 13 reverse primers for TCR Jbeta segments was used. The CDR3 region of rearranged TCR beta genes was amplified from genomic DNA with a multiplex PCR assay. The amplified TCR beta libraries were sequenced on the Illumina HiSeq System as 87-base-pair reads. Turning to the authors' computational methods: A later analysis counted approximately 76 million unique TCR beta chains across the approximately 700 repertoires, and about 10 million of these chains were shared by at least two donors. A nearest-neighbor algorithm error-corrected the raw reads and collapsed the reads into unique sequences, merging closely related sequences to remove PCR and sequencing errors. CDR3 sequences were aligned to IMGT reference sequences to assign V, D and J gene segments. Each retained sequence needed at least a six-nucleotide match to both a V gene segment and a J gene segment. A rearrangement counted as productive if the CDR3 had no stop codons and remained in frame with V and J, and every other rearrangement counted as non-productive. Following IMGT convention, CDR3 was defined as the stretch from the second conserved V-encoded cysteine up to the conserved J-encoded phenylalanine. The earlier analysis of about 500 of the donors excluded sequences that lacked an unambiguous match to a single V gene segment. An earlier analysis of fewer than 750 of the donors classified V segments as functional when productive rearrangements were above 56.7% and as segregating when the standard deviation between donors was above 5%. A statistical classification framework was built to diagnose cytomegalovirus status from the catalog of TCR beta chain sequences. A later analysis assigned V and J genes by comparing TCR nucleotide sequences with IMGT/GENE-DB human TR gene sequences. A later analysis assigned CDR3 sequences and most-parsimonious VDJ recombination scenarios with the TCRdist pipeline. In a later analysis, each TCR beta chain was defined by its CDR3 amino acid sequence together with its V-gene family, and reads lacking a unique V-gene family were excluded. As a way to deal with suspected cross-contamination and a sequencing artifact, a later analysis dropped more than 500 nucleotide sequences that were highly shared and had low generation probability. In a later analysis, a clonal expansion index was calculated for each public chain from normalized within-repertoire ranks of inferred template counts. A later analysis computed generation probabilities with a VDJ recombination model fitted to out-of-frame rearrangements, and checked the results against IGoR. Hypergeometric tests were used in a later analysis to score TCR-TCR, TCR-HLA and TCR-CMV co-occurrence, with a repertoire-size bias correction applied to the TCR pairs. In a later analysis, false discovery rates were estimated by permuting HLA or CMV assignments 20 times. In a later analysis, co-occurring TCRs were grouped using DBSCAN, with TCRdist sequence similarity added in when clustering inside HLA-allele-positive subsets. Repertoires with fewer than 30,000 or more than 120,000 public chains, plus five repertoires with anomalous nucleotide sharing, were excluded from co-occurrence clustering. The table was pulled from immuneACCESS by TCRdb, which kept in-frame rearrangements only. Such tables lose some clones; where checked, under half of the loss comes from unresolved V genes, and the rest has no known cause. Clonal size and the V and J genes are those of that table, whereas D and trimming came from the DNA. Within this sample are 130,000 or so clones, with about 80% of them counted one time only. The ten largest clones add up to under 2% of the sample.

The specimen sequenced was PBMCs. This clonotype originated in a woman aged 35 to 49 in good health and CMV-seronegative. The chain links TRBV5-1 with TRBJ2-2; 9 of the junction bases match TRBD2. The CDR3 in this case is CASSLTSGGGELFF. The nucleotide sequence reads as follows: TGCGCCAGCAGTTTGACTAGCGGAGGCGGGGAGCTGTTTTTT. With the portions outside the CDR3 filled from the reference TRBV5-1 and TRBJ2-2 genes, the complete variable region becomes KAGVTQTPRYLIKTRGQQVTLSCSPISGHRSVSWYQQTPGQGLQFLFEYFSETQRNKGNFPGRFSGRQFSNSRSEMNVSTLELGDSALYLCASSLTSGGGELFFGEGSRLTVL.